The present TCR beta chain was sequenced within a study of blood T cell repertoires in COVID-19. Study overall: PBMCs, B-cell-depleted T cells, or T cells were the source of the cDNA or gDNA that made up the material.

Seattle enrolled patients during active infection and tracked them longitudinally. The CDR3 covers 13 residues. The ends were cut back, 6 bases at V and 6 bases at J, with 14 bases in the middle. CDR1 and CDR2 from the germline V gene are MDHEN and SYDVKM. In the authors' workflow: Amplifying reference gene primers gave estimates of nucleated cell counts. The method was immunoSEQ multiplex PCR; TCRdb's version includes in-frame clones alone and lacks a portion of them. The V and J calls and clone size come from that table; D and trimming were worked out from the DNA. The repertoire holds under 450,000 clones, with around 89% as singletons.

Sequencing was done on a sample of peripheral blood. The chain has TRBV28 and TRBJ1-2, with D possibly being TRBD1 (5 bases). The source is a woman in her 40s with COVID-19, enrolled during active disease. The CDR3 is CASRPPTVNGYTF. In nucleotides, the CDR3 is TGTGCCAGCAGGCCACCGACAGTGAATGGCTACACCTTC.